The 12 T cell receptor beta chains below come from one sample, sequenced in a study of blood T cell repertoires in COVID-19. This table comes from immunoSEQ multiplex PCR, and its TCRdb copy is limited to in-frame clones, with some not included. Found here are under 250,000 clones, roughly four fifths of them singletons; the top ten hold about 4.8%. Sequenced material: peripheral blood. The receptors stem from a woman aged 70-85 years with acute or convalescent COVID-19.

The chain joins TRBV28 to TRBJ1-1, with 8 bases identical to TRBD1. Trimming at V came to 2 bases and at J to 3 bases, leaving 5 bases not matched to a gene. Germline assignment: CDR1 MDHEN and CDR2 SYDVKM. The CDR3 is 15 amino acids. CDR3: CASSLGQGQYTEAFF. CDR3 nucleotide sequence: TGTGCCAGCAGTTTAGGACAGGGACAGTACACTGAAGCTTTCTTT.

This clone was observed a handful of times. The CDR3 is CSASTPGTGEEKLFF. CDR3 coding DNA: TGCAGTGCTAGTACTCCCGGGACAGGAGAAGAAAAACTGTTTTTT. The V gene is TRBV20-1, the J gene TRBJ1-4; TRBD1 aligns across 8 bases. V was pared by 3 bases and J by 8 bases, with 11 bases of the junction left unmatched. The germline gives CDR1 DFQATT, CDR2 SNEGSKA (reference sequence). This CDR3 region has 15 residues.

The chain is built from TRBV5-4 and TRBJ2-3; TRBD2 matches at 10 bases. The germline gives CDR1 SGHNT, CDR2 YYREEE (reference sequence). Trimming cost V 7 bases and J 0 bases; bases outside gene matches: 5. The CDR3 runs 15 residues. The CDR3 nucleotides read TGTGCCAGCGCCCGTAGCGGGGGGAGCACAGATACGCAGTATTTT. This sequence encodes CASARSGGSTDTQYF.

The chain employs TRBV6-1 and TRBJ1-1; D unresolved. The CDR3 loop spans 14 amino acids. V lost 0 bases, J lost 5 bases, and 10 bases lay in between. The germline CDR1 and CDR2 sequences are MNHNS and SASEGT. CDR3 bases: TGTGCCAGCAGTGAAGCGGGGAGAGGGACTGAAGCTTTCTTT. It encodes CASSEAGRGTEAFF.

This sequence joins TRBV7-2 and TRBJ2-7; TRBD1 might be the D (5 bases). Trimming left V 2 bases short and J 5 bases short, with 22 bases between. Germline assignment: CDR1 SGHTA and CDR2 FQGNSA. CDR3 length equals 17 residues. Here the CDR3 reads CASSLIGFDPGRDEQYF. CDR3 in DNA: TGTGCCAGCAGCTTAATCGGGTTCGACCCAGGGCGCGACGAGCAGTACTTC.

This clone was seen a handful of times. This chain joins TRBV18 and TRBJ2-7, with 9 bases aligning to TRBD1. Unmatched junction bases numbered 10, after V lost 3 bases and J lost 7 bases. The germline gives CDR1 KGHSH, CDR2 LQKENI. The CDR3 covers 15 residues. The CDR3 spells CASSPGTGIPGEQYF. CDR3 DNA: TGTGCCAGCTCACCTGGGACAGGGATACCCGGGGAGCAGTACTTC.

The chain carries TRBV18 and TRBJ1-5; 10 bases are a match to TRBD1. The CDR3 is 16 amino acids. From germline, CDR1 is KGHSH and CDR2 LQKENI. Trimming removed 5 bases from V and 0 bases from J; junction bases left unmatched: 4. The CDR3 coding sequence is TGTGCCAGCTCAGGGGGACAGGGGTATAGCAATCAGCCCCAGCATTTT. Residues: CASSGGQGYSNQPQHF.

The gene calls are TRBV19 and TRBJ1-6, with D possibly being TRBD1 (5 bases). The germline CDR1 and CDR2 sequences are LNHDA and SQIVND (reference sequence). Trimming cost V 4 bases and J 0 bases, with 10 bases left between them. The CDR3 contains 16 residues. The CDR3 nucleotides are TGTGCCAGTAGTAGCAGAAGGGGCTCCTATAATTCACCCCTCCACTTT. Its protein product is CASSSRRGSYNSPLHF.

The rearrangement links TRBV2 to TRBJ1-5; the D gene is possibly TRBD1 (6 bases). Between the trimmed V and J ends, which lost 7 bases and 8 bases, there was a span of 21 bases. Germline CDR1 and CDR2: SNHLY and FYNNEI. This CDR3 contains 15 residues. In DNA form, the CDR3 reads TGTGCCAGCACCGAGGGGCAGGGGCTAGGAGAGCCCCAGCATTTT. This translates into CASTEGQGLGEPQHF.

The chain recombines TRBV10-1 with TRBJ2-5; TRBD2 agrees at 8 bases. The CDR3 loop spans 14 amino acids. From germline, CDR1 is WNHNN and CDR2 SYGVQD (reference sequence). Trimming at V came to 3 bases and at J to 5 bases, leaving 5 bases not matched to a gene. CDR3 DNA sequence: TGCGCCAGCAGTGACGGTAGCGGGGTTGAGACCCAGTACTTC. Its translation is CASSDGSGVETQYF.

J is TRBJ2-2 and V is TRBV6-2 or TRBV6-3, with D unclear. The germline V gene has CDR1 MNHEY and CDR2 SVGEGT. This CDR3 is 14 amino acids long. V lost 1 base and J 2 bases, leaving 5 bases between the germline ends. In DNA form, the CDR3 reads TGTGCCAGCAGTTACTACAGAAACACCGGGGAGCTGTTTTTT. Its protein is CASSYYRNTGELFF.

The genes are TRBV11-2 and TRBJ1-1; 10 positions match TRBD1. The CDR3 is made up of 18 amino acids. CDR1 and CDR2 (germline): SGHAT, FQNNGV. Trimming at V came to 3 bases and at J to 1 base, leaving 11 bases not matched to a gene. CDR3 sequence (DNA): TGTGCCAGCAGCTTCACCGGGACAGGGGCCTTCAAGAACACTGAAGCTTTCTTT. Translated, it gives CASSFTGTGAFKNTEAFF. Supplemented by reference TRBV11-2 and TRBJ1-1, the full variable domain reads EAGVAQSPRYKIIEKRQSVAFWCNPISGHATLYWYQQILGQGPKLLIQFQNNGVVDDSQLPKDRFSAERLKGVDSTLKIQPAKLEDSAVYLCASSFTGTGAFKNTEAFFGQGTRLTVV.